Presented here are 7 T cell receptor beta chains from one specimen sequenced in a study of cytomegalovirus exposure and HLA in healthy donors. Vbeta (60) and Jbeta (13) primers were used in the PCR. Produced via immunoSEQ multiplex PCR; TCRdb's table is partial and in-frame only. The sample has fewer than 250,000 clones; roughly 79% are singletons. The sample was PBMCs. These receptors were obtained from a man in his late teens or twenties in good health and CMV-seronegative.

The chain employs TRBV9 and TRBJ2-2, with a tentative D call TRBD2 (5 bases). Germline loops: CDR1 SGDLS, CDR2 YYNGEE. The ends were cut back, 0 bases at V and 4 bases at J, with 10 bases in the middle. CDR3 length: 15 amino acids. CDR3 residues: CASSVEGVSTGELFF. Here the CDR3 DNA reads TGTGCCAGCAGCGTAGAGGGAGTTAGCACCGGGGAGCTGTTTTTT.

The rearrangement uses TRBV15 and TRBJ2-7, with 9 nucleotides matching TRBD2. J gave up 0 bases and V 1 base, and 4 bases lay outside the gene matches. The CDR3 runs 16 residues. The V gene's germline CDR1 is LNHNV and CDR2 YYDKDF (reference sequence). CDR3 protein: CATSRGLAASSYEQYF. The CDR3 nucleotides read TGTGCCACCAGCAGAGGACTAGCGGCCAGCTCCTACGAGCAGTACTTC.

This sequence joins TRBV18 and TRBJ1-1; unclear D gene. CDR3 length: 17 residues. Germline CDR1 is KGHSH and CDR2 is LQKENI. The germline V and J ends were trimmed by 3 bases and 2 bases, with 19 bases remaining between them. The CDR3 coding sequence is TGTGCCAGCTCACCGCGGGGAGCGTTGGGGTTAAACACTGAAGCTTTCTTT. It codes for CASSPRGALGLNTEAFF.

Here the CDR3 DNA reads TGTGCCATCAGTAAAATACAGGAATATGGCTACACCTTC. Its translation is CAISKIQEYGYTF. This chain connects TRBV10-3 to TRBJ1-2; TRBD1 might be the D (5 bases). The CDR3 sequence is 13 residues long. Germline CDR1 ENHRY, CDR2 SYGVKD. Trimming removed 5 bases from V and 5 bases from J, with 12 bases in between.

This clone appeared once. Relative to the germline gene, one junction end is altered; a read error may explain this. The gene calls are TRBV7-9 and TRBJ2-7, with 8 bases lining up with TRBD1. The germline gives CDR1 SEHNR, CDR2 FQNEAQ (reference sequence). The CDR3 has 13 residues. CDR3 region: CSSSFDRGYEQYF. The DNA for the CDR3 is TGTTCCAGCAGCTTCGACAGGGGCTACGAGCAGTACTTC.

This chain links TRBV19 with TRBJ2-3, with 7 positions matching TRBD2. The germline gives CDR1 LNHDA, CDR2 SQIVND (reference sequence). With V trimmed by 4 bases and J by 0 bases, 4 bases remained unmatched. The CDR3 length is 15 residues. CDR3 sequence reads: CASSTDSGSTDTQYF. In DNA form, the CDR3 reads TGTGCCAGTAGTACGGATAGCGGGAGCACAGATACGCAGTATTTT.

This clone turned up a few times. Without the conserved terminal phenylalanine or tryptophan, this CDR3 likely stems from a read error. The limits of the CDR3 on the DNA are not certain, so only TCRdb's listed CDR3 is given. This same CDR3 is encoded by further DNA sequences in the sample. The chain couples TRBV23-1 to TRBJ2-7; the D segment call TRBD2 is taken from the table without a DNA check. TRBV23-1 counts as an open reading frame of uncertain function. The CDR3 is 10 amino acids long, termini counted. The CDR3 spells CASNPPRKSL.